Following are 22 T cell receptor beta chains from one sample sequenced in a study of T-cell reconstitution after alpha-beta-depleted transplantation in children. Library preparation (for TCRbeta) was performed with unique molecular identifiers. TCRdb processed the PCR reads anew with MiXCR; each CDR3 protein has one entry. This sample yields under 750,000 distinct CDR3 sequences, of which under 30% are seen a single time; approximately 14% belongs to the top ten. The specimen was PBMCs, mostly from graft donor cells, collected 360 days after TCRalphabeta/CD19-depleted stem cell transplant. The source is a boy under three years old who had a stem cell transplant for acute myeloid leukemia, so the T cells may come from the graft donor.

The sample holds many counts of this clonotype. This chain links TRBV4-3 with TRBJ2-1, with TRBD1 matching 7 bases. CDR3 length: 16 amino acids. The V gene's germline CDR1 is LGHNA and CDR2 YSLEER. V lost 3 bases, J lost 6 bases, and 11 bases stayed unmatched. The CDR3, as DNA: TGCGCCAGCAGCCAGGACGACAGGGCCCCCTTCAATGAGCAGTTCTTC. Protein: CASSQDDRAPFNEQFF.

This clonotype was seen repeatedly, ten times or more. The genes are TRBV27 and TRBJ2-1; the match to TRBD1 covers 10 bases. CDR1 MNHEY and CDR2 SMNVEV come from the germline V gene (reference sequence). With 6 bases clipped from V and 3 bases from J, the junction kept 2 bases outside the gene matches. The CDR3 runs 14 residues. The CDR3 region is CASRTGGVYNEQFF. In nucleotides, the CDR3 is TGTGCCAGCAGGACAGGGGGCGTCTACAATGAGCAGTTCTTC.

The rearrangement links TRBV2 to TRBJ2-1; possibly TRBD1 for D (5 bases). Trimming pared 7 bases from V and 4 bases from J, leaving 8 bases between. This CDR3 region has 12 residues. Germline CDR1 SNHLY, CDR2 FYNNEI. The CDR3 sequence is CASTQGYNEQFF. The DNA of the CDR3 is TGTGCCAGCACCCAGGGATACAATGAGCAGTTCTTC.

This clonotype has ten or more counts. The rearrangement uses TRBV7-9 and TRBJ2-5; 10 nucleotides align to TRBD1. The CDR3 runs to 15 residues. The V gene end was trimmed by 3 bases and the J gene end by 5 bases; junction bases not matched to a gene: 6. Germline CDR1 SEHNR, CDR2 FQNEAQ (reference sequence). The CDR3 sequence: CASSLQGTGEETQYF. In DNA, the CDR3 is TGTGCCAGCAGCTTGCAAGGGACAGGGGAGGAGACCCAGTACTTC.

This clonotype was recorded a few times. This chain joins TRBV20-1 and TRBJ1-3; TRBD1 agrees at 7 bases. The CDR3 is made up of 16 amino acids. Germline trimming cut 4 bases from V and 0 bases from J; bases unmatched to any gene: 9. Germline loops: CDR1 DFQATT, CDR2 SNEGSKA (reference sequence). As DNA, the CDR3 is TGCAGTGCTACCGTCGGACAGGCTCACTCTGGAAACACCATATATTTT. Residues: CSATVGQAHSGNTIYF.

This clonotype showed up many times. The V and J genes are TRBV19 and TRBJ2-4; possibly TRBD1 for D (5 bases). CDR3 length: 17 amino acids. Germline V CDR1 and CDR2: LNHDA, SQIVND (reference sequence). With 3 bases removed from V and 6 bases from J, the gap between germline ends came to 21 bases. As DNA, the CDR3 is TGTGCCAGTAGTATCGAGTACAGGTTGGGAACTTTAAACATTCAGTACTTC. This sequence encodes CASSIEYRLGTLNIQYF.

This clonotype has a handful of counts. In DNA form, the CDR3 reads TGCAGTGCTAGTAATAGCGGGGGTGCTAATGAGCAGTTCTTC. This translates into CSASNSGGANEQFF. The rearrangement joins TRBV20-1 to TRBJ2-1; 9 bases align to TRBD2. The V gene's germline CDR1 is DFQATT and CDR2 SNEGSKA (reference sequence). This CDR3 is built from 14 residues. V lost 3 bases to trimming and J lost 7 bases; unmatched junction nucleotides: 7.

This clonotype was detected once. V usage is TRBV28 and J usage is TRBJ2-7, with D perhaps TRBD1 (6 bases). CDR1 and CDR2 (germline): MDHEN, SYDVKM. V lost 6 bases and J 6 bases, leaving 18 bases between the germline ends. The CDR3 length is 14 residues. CDR3 region: CASSTPQGRSEQYV. The CDR3 nucleotides are TGTGCCAGCAGCACGCCCCAGGGGAGATCCGAGCAGTACGTC.

The chain carries TRBV28 and TRBJ1-4; possible D gene TRBD1, 5 bases. The CDR3 covers 16 residues. Between the trimmed V and J ends, which lost 4 bases and 6 bases, there was a span of 18 bases. Per the germline V gene, CDR1 is MDHEN and CDR2 is SYDVKM. The CDR3 reads CASSYQGVTGDEKLFF. In DNA, the CDR3 is TGTGCCAGCAGTTACCAGGGAGTGACGGGGGATGAAAAACTGTTTTTT.

The chain's CDR3 is CASSLARDDEQFF. The CDR3 coding sequence is TGCGCCAGCAGCTTGGCGAGGGACGATGAGCAGTTCTTC. The rearrangement joins TRBV5-1 to TRBJ2-1; possibly TRBD1 or TRBD2 for D (5 bases each). The ends were cut back, 0 bases at V and 8 bases at J, with 9 bases in the middle. Germline assignment: CDR1 SGHRS and CDR2 YFSETQ. The CDR3 runs to 13 residues.

This clonotype was picked up many times. This chain uses TRBV20-1 with TRBJ2-3; D is undetermined. The CDR3 loop spans 11 amino acids. Trimming stripped 0 bases from V and 5 bases from J, with 3 bases between. Germline lookup yields CDR1 DFQATT and CDR2 SNEGSKA (reference sequence). This CDR3 is CSARDVDTQYF. The CDR3 region has the DNA TGCAGTGCTAGAGATGTAGATACGCAGTATTTT.

The table lists this clonotype with a few counts. The genes are TRBV15 and TRBJ2-1; TRBD1 or TRBD2 may be the D gene (5 bases each). Germline V gene data show CDR1 as LNHNV and CDR2 as YYDKDF (reference sequence). The V end lost 3 bases, the J end lost 2 bases, and 14 bases lay between the germline ends. The CDR3 spans 16 residues. CDR3 protein: CATSRARDATYNEQFF. For the CDR3, the DNA is TGTGCCACCAGCAGGGCGAGGGACGCCACCTACAATGAGCAGTTCTTC.

This clonotype was picked up many times. The J gene is TRBJ2-2, the V gene TRBV20-1; 9 bases align to TRBD2. In germline, CDR1 is DFQATT, CDR2 SNEGSKA (reference sequence). Trimming took 0 bases from V and 1 from J; bases not matched to a gene: 6. The CDR3 consists of 17 residues. CDR3 in amino acids: CSARETASGVNTGELFF. CDR3 in DNA: TGCAGTGCTAGAGAGACGGCTAGCGGGGTGAACACCGGGGAGCTGTTTTTT.

This clonotype was counted ten times or more. V and J are TRBV7-2 and TRBJ2-1; D is tentatively TRBD1 or TRBD2 (6 bases each). Trimming took off 7 bases at V and 6 bases at J, with 16 bases between the two ends. CDR1 is SGHTA and CDR2 is FQGNSA in the germline V gene. The CDR3 has 14 residues. CDR3 region: CASMQGGQLNEQFF. The CDR3 nucleotides are TGTGCCAGCATGCAGGGAGGACAGCTCAATGAGCAGTTCTTC.

For this clonotype: A junction boundary mismatches the germline segment, possibly from a read error. V and J are TRBV6-6 and TRBJ1-4; possibly TRBD1 for D (5 bases). The germline gives CDR1 MNHNY, CDR2 SVGAGI (reference sequence). The CDR3 is 13 residues long. CDR3: CASRGSGNGKLFF. CDR3 sequence (DNA): TGTGCCAGCAGGGGATCAGGGAATGGAAAACTGTTTTTT.

There are many counts of this clonotype. V and J are TRBV5-4 and TRBJ2-4; the D gene could be TRBD1 or TRBD2 (5 bases each). This CDR3 comprises 15 residues. CDR1 and CDR2 from the germline V gene are SGHNT and YYREEE (reference sequence). With 6 bases removed from V and 8 bases from J, the gap between germline ends came to 21 bases. The chain's CDR3 is CASKISTGPGDIQYF. The CDR3 DNA reads TGTGCCAGCAAGATATCGACGGGGCCCGGGGACATTCAGTACTTC.

This sequence joins TRBV10-3 and TRBJ2-5; possibly TRBD1 or TRBD2 for D (5 bases each). Germline CDR1 and CDR2: ENHRY and SYGVKD. This CDR3 region has 18 residues. V shed 0 bases and J shed 2 bases, with 19 bases lying between them. Here the CDR3 DNA reads TGTGCCATCAGTGAGTCGCGAGCAAGTGGGGGAGAGCAAGAGACCCAGTACTTC. Its translation: CAISESRASGGEQETQYF.

The gene calls are TRBV6-5 and TRBJ1-1, with D hard to call. Trimming left V 2 bases short and J 7 bases short, with 14 bases between. The length of the CDR3 is 14 residues. Germline CDR1 is MNHEY and CDR2 is SVGAGI. In DNA, the CDR3 is TGTGCCAGCAGTTACATTTGGCAGGCTGGTGAAGCTTTCTTT. Translating gives CASSYIWQAGEAFF.

V and J are TRBV6-1 and TRBJ2-7; tentatively, D is TRBD1 (6 bases). Trimming took 6 bases from V and 4 from J, leaving 16 bases between them. Germline V gives CDR1 MNHNS, CDR2 SASEGT. The CDR3 runs to 14 residues. The DNA of the CDR3 is TGTGCCAGCAGCCACCAGGGGATGGGGTACGAGCAGTACTTC. It translates to CASSHQGMGYEQYF.

On this clonotype itself: One end of the junction fails to match germline, which may point to a read error. This chain connects TRBV4-2 to TRBJ1-4, with D possibly being TRBD1 (5 bases). The CDR3 extends over 15 amino acids. Germline CDR1 LGHNA, CDR2 YNFKEQ. CDR3 bases: TGTGCCATCAGCCCTGGGGCTGCAACTAATGAAAAACTGTTTTTT. Amino acids: CAISPGAATNEKLFF.

This clonotype was counted at least ten times. V usage is TRBV5-1 and J usage is TRBJ1-4; TRBD1 matches 10 bases. The CDR3 has 16 residues. V shed 3 bases, J shed 7 bases, and the junction held 9 bases outside the gene matches. The V gene's germline CDR1 is SGHRS and CDR2 YFSETQ. This chain's CDR3 is CASSWSGTGEGEKLFF. The CDR3, as DNA: TGCGCCAGCAGCTGGTCCGGGACAGGGGAAGGTGAAAAACTGTTTTTT.

The chain joins TRBV4-3 to TRBJ1-1; 7 bases align to TRBD1. Germline loops: CDR1 LGHNA, CDR2 YSLEER. The CDR3 spans 14 residues. Trimming took 3 bases from V and 4 from J; bases not matched to a gene: 5. This CDR3 reads CASSHRQGITEAFF. Written as DNA, the CDR3 is TGCGCCAGCAGCCACCGACAGGGCATCACTGAAGCTTTCTTT.